This T cell receptor beta chain appears in the sequencing data of a study of glioma-infiltrating T cells after dendritic cell vaccination. Study-level background: Monocyte-derived dendritic cells, cultured 6 to 7 days with IL-4 and GM-CSF, were pulsed with autologous tumor lysate.

Time point defined: after dendritic cell vaccination, including at tumor progression/relapse. TCRdb's copy holds only in-frame clones and misses some; the assay was immunoSEQ multiplex PCR. In the table there are some 99,000 clones, approximately 80% of which are singletons. This clone turned up a few times. The input for sequencing was blood, taken after dendritic cell vaccination. The clonotype was recovered from a human donor with glioblastoma.

The CDR3 bases are TGTGCCAGCAGCGTAGGACAGGAGAACACTGAAGCTTTCTTT. Amino acids: CASSVGQENTEAFF. The chain recombines TRBV9 with TRBJ1-1, with D possibly matching TRBD1 (6 bases). CDR3 length: 14 residues. CDR1 and CDR2 from the germline V gene are SGDLS and YYNGEE. The V end lost 0 bases, the J end lost 1 base, and 7 bases lay between the germline ends. Full variable domain (rest looked up from reference TRBV9 and TRBJ1-1): DSGVTQTPKHLITATGQRVTLRCSPRSGDLSVYWYQQSLDQGLQFLIQYYNGEERAKGNILERFSAQQFPDLHSELNLSSLELGDSALYFCASSVGQENTEAFFGQGTRLTVV.